This T cell receptor beta chain was documented in a study of T cells in Graves' hyperthyroidism and ophthalmopathy. The CDR3 covers 13 residues. Germline CDR1 reads KGHDR; CDR2 reads SFDVKD. V was cut by 5 bases and J by 5 bases, with 11 bases left in between. Amplification of TCR beta CDR3 regions was performed using RNA transcripts as template. The TCR CDR3 first-round RT-PCR relied on the HTBI primer set. TCRdb fed the multiplex PCR reads into MiXCR, producing one record per CDR3 protein. The sample includes roughly 250,000 distinct CDR3 sequences, about 20% of them seen just once. This clonotype originated in a man younger than 40 with Graves' ophthalmopathy. What was sequenced was blood. The J gene is TRBJ2-5, the V gene TRBV24-1; no clear D gene. The CDR3 here is CATSAPSEETQYF. The CDR3 nucleotides are TGTGCCACCAGTGCCCCAAGCGAGGAGACCCAGTACTTC.